This T cell receptor (beta chain) derives from a study of Ad26.COV2.S vaccination and SARS-CoV-2 variants. V was pared by 4 bases and J by 3 bases, with 13 bases between. Germline V gene data show CDR1 as SGHTA and CDR2 as FQGNSA. The CDR3 is 15 amino acids. Notes on this clone: Its antigen is not identified.

General study findings and limits: It was reported that spike-specific CD8+ and CD4+ T cell responses were substantially broad after vaccination. Researchers cautioned that TCR breadth and depth analyses may have underestimated total T cell responses.

The protocol was immunoSEQ multiplex PCR, while the TCRdb copy is restricted to in-frame clones and leaves out a portion. The sample consists of a few hundred thousand clones, 80% to 95% of them appearing once. The treatment is: about 20 received Ad26.COV2.S at low or high dose, single or two shots; roughly five received placebo; per-sample allocation not given. Samples analyzed were those drawn on day 63 after the first vaccine or placebo injection. In Boston, the donor was an adult between 18-55 years of age. The chain employs TRBV7-2 and TRBJ2-1; D is unclear. Specimen: peripheral blood, collected in a trial of Ad26.COV2.S vaccine versus placebo. The sequence was collected from a person aged 18 to 59 who received the Ad26.COV2.S COVID-19 vaccine or a placebo. Here the CDR3 DNA reads TGTGCCAGCAGCTCCCAAACCTCGGGCTACAATGAGCAGTTCTTC. Its protein product is CASSSQTSGYNEQFF.